Presented here are 20 T cell receptor beta chains from one specimen sequenced in a study of Graves' ophthalmopathy and Graves' hyperthyroidism. Amplified material comprised TCR beta CDR3 regions derived from RNA transcripts. RT-PCR with HTBI primers came first, then second-round multiplex PCR. TCRdb redid the calling of the multiplex PCR reads with MiXCR, one entry per CDR3 protein. The data contain 400,000 to 500,000 distinct CDR3 sequences, 20% to 25% of them singletons. Source material: peripheral blood. All receptors come from a woman aged 18-35 years with stable Graves' hyperthyroidism.

This clonotype was observed many times. V and J are TRBV7-3 and TRBJ2-7; D gene unclear. Trimming pared 5 bases from V and 2 bases from J, leaving 19 bases between. The CDR3 runs to 16 residues. CDR1 SGHTA and CDR2 FQGTGA come from the germline V gene. This CDR3 is CASSASSGSKAYEQYF. The CDR3 bases are TGTGCCAGCAGCGCCAGTTCCGGGTCCAAAGCCTACGAGCAGTACTTC.

This clonotype was recorded many times. The gene calls are TRBV7-9 and TRBJ2-5; the match to TRBD2 covers 11 bases. Germline V gene lookup returns CDR1 SEHNR and CDR2 FQNEAQ (reference sequence). With V trimmed by 2 bases and J by 5 bases, 4 bases remained unmatched. The CDR3 has 15 amino acids. The CDR3 DNA reads TGTGCCAGCAGCTTACCCCTAGCGGGAGGCGAGACCCAGTACTTC. Encoded protein: CASSLPLAGGETQYF.

This clonotype was counted ten times or more. The chain employs TRBV30 and TRBJ1-5, with 7 bases fitting TRBD1. V lost 3 bases, J lost 6 bases, and 8 bases stayed unmatched. The CDR3 runs to 14 residues. Germline CDR1 is GTSNPN and CDR2 is SVGIG (reference sequence). The CDR3 reads CAWRAGGFSQPQHF. The CDR3 coding sequence is TGTGCCTGGAGAGCAGGGGGATTCTCTCAGCCCCAGCATTTT.

This clonotype was seen repeatedly, ten times or more. The chain is built from TRBV29-1 and TRBJ2-5, with D perhaps matching TRBD1 or TRBD2 (5 bases each). CDR3 length: 12 amino acids. V lost 4 bases and J lost 4, with 10 bases in between. Germline CDR1 SQVTM, CDR2 ANQGSEA. CDR3 protein: CSVVGDRETQYF. The CDR3 DNA is TGCAGCGTTGTGGGGGACCGAGAGACCCAGTACTTC.

This CDR3 reads CASSFSRATEAFF. DNA for the CDR3: TGTGCCAGCAGTTTCTCCAGGGCTACTGAAGCTTTCTTT. The V call is TRBV12-3 or TRBV12-4, the J call TRBJ1-1; the D gene is possibly TRBD1 (5 bases). This CDR3 has 13 amino acids. The V end was cut by 3 bases, the J end by 5 bases, with 10 bases between.

This clonotype has a count of ten or more. V usage is TRBV4-3 and J usage is TRBJ2-2; D might be TRBD1 or TRBD2, each matching 5 bases. The V end was cut by 0 bases, the J end by 10 bases, with 9 bases between. Germline V CDR1 and CDR2: LGHNA, YSLEER. There are 13 residues in the CDR3. CDR3 sequence reads: CASSQDRDEELFF. CDR3 nucleotides: TGCGCCAGCAGCCAAGACAGGGACGAGGAGCTGTTTTTT.

This clonotype has only a few counts. V is TRBV5-1 and J is TRBJ1-1; D not resolved. The CDR3 extends over 14 amino acids. V gave up 7 bases and J gave up 0 bases, with 13 bases separating them. The germline V gene encodes CDR1 SGHRS and CDR2 YFSETQ. The CDR3 DNA follows: TGCGCCAGCGAATCCGGAGGCATGAACACTGAAGCTTTCTTT. Encoded protein: CASESGGMNTEAFF.

The sample holds many counts of this clonotype. The chain uses TRBV27 and TRBJ2-7, with D possibly being TRBD2 (6 bases). Trimming took 5 bases from V and 0 from J, leaving 14 bases between them. The CDR3 totals 15 residues. CDR1 and CDR2 from the germline V gene are MNHEY and SMNVEV (reference sequence). The CDR3 DNA reads TGTGCCAGCAGTAGGGGTGCTAGCGACTCCTACGAGCAGTACTTC. This encodes CASSRGASDSYEQYF.

This clonotype was seen many times. The chain couples TRBV6-2 or TRBV6-3 to TRBJ2-4; D remains unclear. The V end lost 6 bases, the J end lost 12 bases, and 24 bases lay between the germline ends. The CDR3 consists of 15 residues. The germline V gene encodes CDR1 MNHEY and CDR2 SVGEGT. The CDR3 DNA reads as TGTGCCAGCAGGCCAAGAGCACTATTTCATGGTACTCAGTACTTC. Translated, it gives CASRPRALFHGTQYF.

This clonotype was seen many times. The rearrangement links TRBV6-1 to TRBJ2-2; no reliable D call. Trimming stripped 8 bases from V and 5 bases from J, with 6 bases between. The CDR3 loop spans 11 amino acids. Germline assignment: CDR1 MNHNS and CDR2 SASEGT. Here the CDR3 DNA reads TGTGCCAGCCCGGGTACCGGGGAGCTGTTTTTT. Protein product: CASPGTGELFF.

This clonotype was detected a few times. The chain links TRBV27 to TRBJ2-7; 7 bases match TRBD1. The germline gives CDR1 MNHEY, CDR2 SMNVEV (reference sequence). The CDR3 has 15 residues. The junction had 8 bases not matched to a gene; V was cut back by 3 bases and J by 3 bases. The CDR3 protein is CASSFRGQADYEQYF. The DNA for the CDR3 is TGTGCCAGCAGTTTTCGAGGACAGGCTGACTACGAGCAGTACTTC.

This clonotype was counted ten times or more. This sequence joins TRBV7-8 and TRBJ1-1; 7 nucleotides align to TRBD1. V shed 5 bases, J shed 2 bases, and the junction held 5 bases outside the gene matches. Germline CDR1 is SGHVS and CDR2 is FQNEAQ. This CDR3 is built from 14 residues. The CDR3 DNA follows: TGTGCCAGCAGCCCCTGGGACAGCAACACTGAAGCTTTCTTT. Translation: CASSPWDSNTEAFF.

This sequence joins TRBV30 and TRBJ1-6; tentatively, D is TRBD1 (6 bases). Trimming cost V 3 bases and J 3 bases, with 6 bases left between them. The CDR3 is 13 amino acids. The germline CDR1 and CDR2 sequences are GTSNPN and SVGIG (reference sequence). CDR3 sequence (DNA): TGTGCCTGGAGGGGACACTATAATTCACCCCTCCACTTT. Its protein product is CAWRGHYNSPLHF. Supplemented by reference TRBV30 and TRBJ1-6, the full variable domain reads SQTIHQWPATLVQPVGSPLSLECTVEGTSNPNLYWYRQAAGRGLQLLFYSVGIGQISSEVPQNLSASRPQDRQFILSSKKLLLSDSGFYLCAWRGHYNSPLHFGNGTRLTVT.

This chain joins TRBV6-1 and TRBJ2-7; 10 nucleotides align to TRBD1. The CDR3 consists of 14 residues. The J segment lost 5 bases and the V segment lost 5 bases, leaving 6 bases of the junction unmatched. From germline, CDR1 is MNHNS and CDR2 SASEGT. As DNA, the CDR3 is TGTGCCAGCAGTCGGGACAGGGGAACCCACGAGCAGTACTTC. As protein: CASSRDRGTHEQYF.

Comment on this clonotype: A read error is likely, as this CDR3 ends without the conserved phenylalanine or tryptophan. It is unclear where the CDR3 begins or ends on the DNA, so no DNA is shown, and the CDR3 is as TCRdb lists it. The V and J genes are TRBV14 and TRBJ2-6. Counting both end residues, the CDR3 totals 17 amino acids. CDR1 and CDR2 (germline): SGHDN, FVKESK. The CDR3 sequence is CASSRTFRVSGANVLAL.

There are many counts of this clonotype. The junction and the germline gene differ at one end; a read error may be behind it. The chain has TRBV12-3 or TRBV12-4 and TRBJ2-7; no definite D call. The CDR3 has 14 amino acids. The CDR3 bases are TGTGCCAGCTCCGTGTCTACGCTAGTTACCGAGCGGTACTTC. This sequence encodes CASSVSTLVTERYF.

This clonotype has at least ten counts. The V and J genes are TRBV7-6 and TRBJ2-7, with TRBD1 matching 8 bases. V was pared by 3 bases and J by 5 bases, with 9 bases of the junction left unmatched. This CDR3 has 15 residues. Looked up from germline, CDR1 is SGHVS and CDR2 is FNYEAQ. Here the CDR3 reads CASSFGTGVSHEQYF. CDR3 coding DNA: TGTGCCAGCAGCTTTGGGACAGGAGTTTCCCACGAGCAGTACTTC.

This clonotype was found many times. The rearrangement joins TRBV6-2 or TRBV6-3 to TRBJ1-5, with 8 nucleotides matching TRBD1. V shed 6 bases, J shed 2 bases, and the junction held 6 bases outside the gene matches. The CDR3 has 15 amino acids. Germline V lookup: CDR1 MNHEY, CDR2 SVGEGT. The CDR3: CASRTGVRGNQPQHF. CDR3 DNA: TGTGCCAGCAGGACAGGGGTCCGTGGCAATCAGCCCCAGCATTTT.

This clonotype appeared many times. The chain links TRBV2 to TRBJ2-7; 7 bases fit TRBD1. Germline V lookup: CDR1 SNHLY, CDR2 FYNNEI. Trimming cost V 4 bases and J 2 bases; bases outside gene matches: 5. The CDR3 length is 14 residues. The CDR3 region is CASSGGTAPYEQYF. DNA for the CDR3: TGTGCCAGCAGTGGGGGGACAGCTCCCTACGAGCAGTACTTC.

This chain uses TRBV6-1 with TRBJ2-7; D may be TRBD2 (7 bases). Germline CDR1 reads MNHNS; CDR2 reads SASEGT. Trimming cost V 7 bases and J 6 bases, with 13 bases left between them. The CDR3 sequence is 12 residues long. In nucleotides, the CDR3 is TGTGCCAGCAATCTCGGGGGGCGCGAGCAGTACTTC. Translating gives CASNLGGREQYF.